Below, 6 T cell receptor beta chains from the same sample are listed, as sequenced in a study of CD8 T cells in Susac syndrome. RNA in amounts of roughly 0.5 to 1 ug was reverse transcribed with random hexamers. From the immunoSEQ multiplex PCR reads, TCRdb called clonotypes with MiXCR, one entry per CDR3 protein. This table holds around 300,000 distinct CDR3 sequences, approximately 85% found once. The material sequenced was CD8+ T cells from PBMCs. The receptors come from a human donor with multiple sclerosis.

The chain recombines TRBV7-9 with TRBJ2-1, with D tentatively TRBD2 (6 bases). Trimming took 6 bases from V and 10 from J, leaving 28 bases between them. Looked up from germline, CDR1 is SEHNR and CDR2 is FQNEAQ (reference sequence). The length of the CDR3 is 17 residues. The CDR3 reads CASRPQGGKTGLGEQFF. For the CDR3, the DNA is TGTGCCAGCAGACCCCAGGGCGGGAAGACTGGGTTAGGAGAGCAGTTCTTC.

V gene TRBV28 combines with J gene TRBJ1-2; D is possibly TRBD1 (5 bases). V shed 3 bases and J shed 4 bases, with 27 bases lying between them. Germline V lookup: CDR1 MDHEN, CDR2 SYDVKM. This CDR3 contains 19 residues. The CDR3 DNA sequence: TGTGCCAGCAGTTTGAGGGGAGGACACTTTAAACGGAGACTCTATGGCTACACCTTC. This codes for CASSLRGGHFKRRLYGYTF.

The V and J genes are TRBV3-1 and TRBJ2-7; no firm D call. V was trimmed by 0 bases and J by 3 bases, leaving 9 bases between them. This CDR3 is 14 amino acids long. Germline-derived CDR1 and CDR2 are LGHDT and YNNKEL (reference sequence). The CDR3 DNA reads as TGTGCCAGCAGCCAAGAGGCCTTTTTCTACGAGCAGTACTTC. Protein sequence: CASSQEAFFYEQYF.

In its sample, this clonotype was seen once. The chain is built from TRBV27 and TRBJ1-5; D is undetermined. The CDR3 is 15 residues long. The germline CDR1 and CDR2 sequences are MNHEY and SMNVEV (reference sequence). Between the trimmed V and J ends, which lost 2 bases and 3 bases, there was a span of 11 bases. DNA of the CDR3: TGTGCCAGCAGTTTAAATGGCCACCCCAATCAGCCCCAGCATTTT. Its translation: CASSLNGHPNQPQHF.

This rearrangement joins TRBV2 to TRBJ1-1; tentatively, D is TRBD1 (5 bases). V lost 5 bases and J lost 6, with 19 bases in between. CDR3 size: 15 residues. From germline, CDR1 is SNHLY and CDR2 FYNNEI. CDR3 nucleotide sequence: TGTGCCAGCAGTAACCCTGTCGTGACAGTACCTGAAGCTTTCTTT. Translated, it gives CASSNPVVTVPEAFF. Full variable domain (rest looked up from reference TRBV2 and TRBJ1-1): EPEVTQTPSHQVTQMGQEVILRCVPISNHLYFYWYRQILGQKVEFLVSFYNNEISEKSEIFDDQFSVERPDGSNFTLKIRSTKLEDSAMYFCASSNPVVTVPEAFFGQGTRLTVV.

The sample holds one count of this clonotype. The V and J genes are TRBV27 and TRBJ2-2, with D uncertain. Germline V lookup: CDR1 MNHEY, CDR2 SMNVEV (reference sequence). The CDR3 runs 16 residues. The V and J ends lost 6 bases and 3 bases respectively, with 17 bases between them. The CDR3 bases are TGTGCCAGCAGCCCAGTGGTAGCTTCGTACACCGGGGAGCTGTTTTTT. This sequence encodes CASSPVVASYTGELFF.